The present T cell receptor (beta chain) was sequenced within a study of response to subunit inactivated influenza vaccine. In this sample, this clonotype turned up many times. TCRdb independently ran MiXCR on the RT-PCR reads; one entry per CDR3 protein. The table records about 540,000 distinct CDR3 sequences, roughly 25% of them present only once. V was pared by 5 bases and J by 0 bases, with 10 bases of the junction left unmatched. CDR3 length equals 18 residues. CDR1 is SGHAT, CDR2 FQNNGV, per germline. These data were also reused for a study on T cells expressing NK-cell markers. As that report states: In generating TCR beta cDNA, 5'RACE template switching with UMIs was used. Cells sorted as CD3+CD56+NKG2C+, CD3+CD56+NKG2C- and CD3+CD56-NKG2C+ T cells supplied the TCR beta repertoires. Dominant NKG2C+ clonotypes made up about 1.0-7.0% of CD8+ T cells in several donors. Dominance of the CD3+CD56-NKG2C+ fraction by these clonotypes also held in several donors.

The origin of this receptor is a man in his fifties who received an inactivated influenza vaccine. This sequence joins TRBV11-2 and TRBJ2-3; 11 bases map to TRBD2. Specimen: CD4+ T cells sorted from PBMCs, collected 12 days after vaccination. This CDR3 reads CASSPQTRTSGSTDTQYF. The CDR3 bases are TGTGCCAGCAGCCCGCAAACCCGGACTAGCGGGAGCACAGATACGCAGTATTTT.